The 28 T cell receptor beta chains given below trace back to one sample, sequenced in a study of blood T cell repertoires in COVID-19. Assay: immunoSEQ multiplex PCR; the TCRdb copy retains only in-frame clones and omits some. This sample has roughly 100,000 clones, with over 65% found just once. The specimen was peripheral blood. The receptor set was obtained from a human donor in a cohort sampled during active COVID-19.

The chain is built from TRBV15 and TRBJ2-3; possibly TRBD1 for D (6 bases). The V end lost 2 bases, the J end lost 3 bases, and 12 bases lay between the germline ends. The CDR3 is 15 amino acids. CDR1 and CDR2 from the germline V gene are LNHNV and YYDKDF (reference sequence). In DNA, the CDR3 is TGTGCCACCAGCAGAAACGTAGGGGGAACAGATACGCAGTATTTT. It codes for CATSRNVGGTDTQYF.

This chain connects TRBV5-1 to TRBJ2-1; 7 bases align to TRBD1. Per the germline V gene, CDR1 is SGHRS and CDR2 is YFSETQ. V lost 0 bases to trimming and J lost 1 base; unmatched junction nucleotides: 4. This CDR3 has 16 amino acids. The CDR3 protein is CASSLAPGGSYNEQFF. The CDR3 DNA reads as TGCGCCAGCAGCTTGGCTCCAGGGGGTTCCTACAATGAGCAGTTCTTC. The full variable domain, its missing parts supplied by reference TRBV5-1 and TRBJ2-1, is KAGVTQTPRYLIKTRGQQVTLSCSPISGHRSVSWYQQTPGQGLQFLFEYFSETQRNKGNFPGRFSGRQFSNSRSEMNVSTLELGDSALYLCASSLAPGGSYNEQFFGPGTRLTVL.

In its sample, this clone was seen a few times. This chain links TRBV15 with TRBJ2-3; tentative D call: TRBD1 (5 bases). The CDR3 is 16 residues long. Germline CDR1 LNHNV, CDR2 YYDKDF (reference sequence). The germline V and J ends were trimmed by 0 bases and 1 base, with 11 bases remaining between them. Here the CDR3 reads CATSRDRQGGTDTQYF. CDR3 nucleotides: TGTGCCACCAGCAGAGATCGGCAGGGCGGCACAGATACGCAGTATTTT.

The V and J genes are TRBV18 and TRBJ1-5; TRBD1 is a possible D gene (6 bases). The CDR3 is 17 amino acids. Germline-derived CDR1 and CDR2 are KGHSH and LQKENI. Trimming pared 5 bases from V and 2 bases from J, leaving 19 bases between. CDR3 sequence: CASSANPTGRRNQPQHF. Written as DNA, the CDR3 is TGTGCCAGCTCAGCGAACCCAACAGGGCGACGCAATCAGCCCCAGCATTTT. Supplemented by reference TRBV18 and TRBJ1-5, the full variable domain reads NAGVMQNPRHLVRRRGQEARLRCSPMKGHSHVYWYRQLPEEGLKFMVYLQKENIIDESGMPKERFSAEFPKEGPSILRIQQVVRGDSAAYFCASSANPTGRRNQPQHFGDGTRLSIL.

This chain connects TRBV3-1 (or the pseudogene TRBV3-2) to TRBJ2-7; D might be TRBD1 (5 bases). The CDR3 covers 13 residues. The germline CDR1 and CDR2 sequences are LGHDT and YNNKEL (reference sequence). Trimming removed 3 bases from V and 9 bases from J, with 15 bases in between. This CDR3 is CASSHLDSLAQYF. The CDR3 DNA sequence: TGTGCCAGCAGCCATCTTGACAGCCTGGCGCAGTACTTC.

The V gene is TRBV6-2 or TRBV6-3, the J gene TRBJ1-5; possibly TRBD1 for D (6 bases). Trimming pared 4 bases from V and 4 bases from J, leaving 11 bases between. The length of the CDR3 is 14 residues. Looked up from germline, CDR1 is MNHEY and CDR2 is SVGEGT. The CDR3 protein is CASSSNRENQPQHF. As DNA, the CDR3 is TGTGCCAGCAGTTCAAACAGGGAAAATCAGCCCCAGCATTTT.

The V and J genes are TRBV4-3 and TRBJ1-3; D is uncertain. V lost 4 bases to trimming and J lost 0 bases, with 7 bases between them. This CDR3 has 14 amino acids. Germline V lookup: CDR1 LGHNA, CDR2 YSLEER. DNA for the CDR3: TGCGCCAGCAGCCGTTTCTACTCTGGAAACACCATATATTTT. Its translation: CASSRFYSGNTIYF.

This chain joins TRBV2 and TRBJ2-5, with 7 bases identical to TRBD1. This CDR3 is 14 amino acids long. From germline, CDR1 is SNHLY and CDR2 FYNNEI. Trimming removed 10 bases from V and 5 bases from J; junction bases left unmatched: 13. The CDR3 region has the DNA TGTGCCACAAAGGGACAGCCCGGACGCGAGACCCAGTACTTC. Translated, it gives CATKGQPGRETQYF.

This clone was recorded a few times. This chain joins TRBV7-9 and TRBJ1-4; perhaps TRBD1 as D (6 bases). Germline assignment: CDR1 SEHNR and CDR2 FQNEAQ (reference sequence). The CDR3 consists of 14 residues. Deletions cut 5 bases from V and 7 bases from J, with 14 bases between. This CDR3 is CASSTRGAGEKLFF. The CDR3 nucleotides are TGTGCCAGCAGCACTCGGGGGGCTGGTGAAAAACTGTTTTTT.

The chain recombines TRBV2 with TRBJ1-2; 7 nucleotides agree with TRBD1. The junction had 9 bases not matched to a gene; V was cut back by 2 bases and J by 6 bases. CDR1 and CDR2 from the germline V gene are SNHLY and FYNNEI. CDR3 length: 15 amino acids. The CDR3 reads CASSERREGGHGYTF. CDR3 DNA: TGTGCCAGCAGTGAACGACGGGAAGGGGGCCATGGCTACACCTTC.

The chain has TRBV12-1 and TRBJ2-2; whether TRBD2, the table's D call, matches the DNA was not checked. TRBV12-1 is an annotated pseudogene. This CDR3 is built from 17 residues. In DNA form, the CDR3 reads TGTGCCAGCAGCTACCCCCCCGGGACTCCCGGCGCCGGGGAGCTGTTTTTT. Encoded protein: CASSYPPGTPGAGELFF.

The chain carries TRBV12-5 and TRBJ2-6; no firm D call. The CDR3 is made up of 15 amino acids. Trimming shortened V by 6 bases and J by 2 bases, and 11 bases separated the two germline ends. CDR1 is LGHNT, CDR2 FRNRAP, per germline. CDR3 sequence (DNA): TGTGCTAGTGGCCTGGGCCTGCCTGGGGCCAACGTCCTGACTTTC. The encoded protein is CASGLGLPGANVLTF.

CDR3 loop: CASSYAGAGIPYEQYF. DNA for the CDR3: TGTGCCAGCAGCTATGCGGGTGCCGGGATACCCTACGAGCAGTACTTC. The rearrangement links TRBV11-3 to TRBJ2-7; D may be TRBD2 (5 bases). Deletions cut 4 bases from V and 2 bases from J, with 18 bases between. This CDR3 region has 16 residues. The germline gives CDR1 SGHNT, CDR2 YENEEA.

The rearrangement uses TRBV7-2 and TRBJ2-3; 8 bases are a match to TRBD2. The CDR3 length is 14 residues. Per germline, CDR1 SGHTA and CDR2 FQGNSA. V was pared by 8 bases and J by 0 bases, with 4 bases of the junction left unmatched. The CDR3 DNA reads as TGTGCCAGCTCGGGGGGGCCAAGCACAGATACGCAGTATTTT. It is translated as CASSGGPSTDTQYF.

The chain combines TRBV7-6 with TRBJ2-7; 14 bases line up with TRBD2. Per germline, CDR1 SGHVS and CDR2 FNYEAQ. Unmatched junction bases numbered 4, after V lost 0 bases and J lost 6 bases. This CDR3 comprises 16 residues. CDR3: CASSLATSGGAFEQYF. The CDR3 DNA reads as TGTGCCAGCAGCTTAGCGACTAGCGGGGGGGCCTTCGAGCAGTACTTC.

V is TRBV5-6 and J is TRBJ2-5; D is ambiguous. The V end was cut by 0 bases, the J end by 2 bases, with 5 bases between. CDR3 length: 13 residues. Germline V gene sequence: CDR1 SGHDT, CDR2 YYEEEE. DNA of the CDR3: TGTGCCAGCAGCTTGGGGCGGCAAGAGACCCAGTACTTC. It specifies CASSLGRQETQYF.

This CDR3 reads CASSLGQGLNTDTQYF. CDR3 nucleotide sequence: TGTGCCAGCAGCTTGGGACAGGGTCTGAACACAGATACGCAGTATTTT. V usage is TRBV11-2 and J usage is TRBJ2-3; 9 positions match TRBD1. From germline, CDR1 is SGHAT and CDR2 FQNNGV. This CDR3 contains 16 residues. J was trimmed by 2 bases and V by 3 bases; bases with no gene match: 6.

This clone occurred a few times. CDR3 protein: CASSPGRWTEAFF. DNA of the CDR3: TGTGCCAGCAGCCCGGGGAGGTGGACTGAAGCTTTCTTT. The V call is TRBV7-9, the J call TRBJ1-1; D is undetermined. The CDR3 consists of 13 residues. Between the trimmed V and J ends, which lost 5 bases and 5 bases, there was a span of 12 bases. The germline gives CDR1 SEHNR, CDR2 FQNEAQ (reference sequence). Combining the CDR3 with reference TRBV7-9 and TRBJ1-1 gives the whole variable domain DTGVSQNPRHKITKRGQNVTFRCDPISEHNRLYWYRQTLGQGPEFLTYFQNEAQLEKSRLLSDRFSAERPKGSFSTLEIQRTEQGDSAMYLCASSPGRWTEAFFGQGTRLTVV.

DNA of the CDR3: TGTGCCAGCAGACGCCCGGAGACGGTTAAGCGCAATGAGCAGTTCTTC. Amino acids: CASRRPETVKRNEQFF. The chain couples TRBV6-6 to TRBJ2-1; no firm D call. The CDR3 is 16 residues long. CDR1 and CDR2 from the germline V gene are MNHNY and SVGAGI (reference sequence). V lost 6 bases and J 6 bases, leaving 21 bases between the germline ends.

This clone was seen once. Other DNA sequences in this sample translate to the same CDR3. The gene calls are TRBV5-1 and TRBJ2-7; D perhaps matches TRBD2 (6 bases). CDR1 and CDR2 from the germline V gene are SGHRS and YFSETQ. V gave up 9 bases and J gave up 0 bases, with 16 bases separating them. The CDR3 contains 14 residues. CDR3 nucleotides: TGCGCCAAACCTCGGCGGGGAGGCTCCTACGAGCAGTACTTC. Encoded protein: CAKPRRGGSYEQYF.

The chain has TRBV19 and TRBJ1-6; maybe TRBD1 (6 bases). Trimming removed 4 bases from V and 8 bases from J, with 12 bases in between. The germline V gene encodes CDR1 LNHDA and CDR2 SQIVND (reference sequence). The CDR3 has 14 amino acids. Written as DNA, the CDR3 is TGTGCCAGTAGTAACACAGGGACCCATTCACCCCTCCACTTT. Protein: CASSNTGTHSPLHF.

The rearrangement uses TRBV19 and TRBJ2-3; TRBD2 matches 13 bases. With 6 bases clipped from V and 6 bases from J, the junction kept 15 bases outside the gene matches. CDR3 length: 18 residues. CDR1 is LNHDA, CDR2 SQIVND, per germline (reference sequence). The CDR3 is CASRRLAGGQPGLDTQYF. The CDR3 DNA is TGTGCCAGTAGGCGACTAGCGGGGGGTCAACCTGGACTCGATACGCAGTATTTT.

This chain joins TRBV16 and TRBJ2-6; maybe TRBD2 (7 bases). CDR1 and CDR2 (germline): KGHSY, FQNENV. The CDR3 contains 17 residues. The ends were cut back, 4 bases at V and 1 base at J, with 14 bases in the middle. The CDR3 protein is CASSPIGGVSGANVLTF. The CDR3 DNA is TGTGCCAGCAGCCCCATAGGGGGGGTATCTGGGGCCAACGTCCTGACTTTC. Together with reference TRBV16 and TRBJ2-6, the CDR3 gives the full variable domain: GEEVAQTPKHLVRGEGQKAKLYCAPIKGHSYVFWYQQVLKNEFKFLISFQNENVFDETGMPKERFSAKCLPNSPCSLEIQATKLEDSAVYFCASSPIGGVSGANVLTFGAGSRLTVL.

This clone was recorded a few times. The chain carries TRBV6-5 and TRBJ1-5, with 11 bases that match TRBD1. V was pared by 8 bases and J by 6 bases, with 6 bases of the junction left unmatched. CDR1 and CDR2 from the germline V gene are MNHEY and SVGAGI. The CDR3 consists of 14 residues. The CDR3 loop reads CASGTGTGGQPQHF. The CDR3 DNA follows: TGTGCCAGCGGGACCGGGACAGGGGGTCAGCCCCAGCATTTT.

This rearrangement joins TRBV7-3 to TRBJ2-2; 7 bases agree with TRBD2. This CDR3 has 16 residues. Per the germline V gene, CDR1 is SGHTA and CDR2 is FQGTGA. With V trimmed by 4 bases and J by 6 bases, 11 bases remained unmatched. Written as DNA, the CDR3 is TGTGCCAGCAGCTCCCGGCGGCAGGCGGGGGCCGGGGAGCTGTTTTTT. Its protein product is CASSSRRQAGAGELFF.

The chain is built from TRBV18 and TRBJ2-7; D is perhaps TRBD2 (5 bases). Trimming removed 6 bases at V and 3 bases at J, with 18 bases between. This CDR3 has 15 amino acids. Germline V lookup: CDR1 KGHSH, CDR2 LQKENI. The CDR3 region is CASSPPGAGVYEQYF. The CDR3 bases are TGTGCCAGCTCGCCTCCGGGCGCCGGGGTCTACGAGCAGTACTTC.

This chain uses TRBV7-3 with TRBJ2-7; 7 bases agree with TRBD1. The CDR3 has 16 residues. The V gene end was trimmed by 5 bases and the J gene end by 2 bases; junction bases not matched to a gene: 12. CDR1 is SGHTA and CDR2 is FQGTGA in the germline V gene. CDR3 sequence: CASSRVPRGTTYEQYF. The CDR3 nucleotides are TGTGCCAGCAGCCGAGTACCCAGGGGGACGACCTACGAGCAGTACTTC. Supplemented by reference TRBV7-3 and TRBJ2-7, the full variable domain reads GAGVSQTPSNKVTEKGKYVELRCDPISGHTALYWYRQSLGQGPEFLIYFQGTGAADDSGLPNDRFFAVRPEGSVSTLKIQRTERGDSAVYLCASSRVPRGTTYEQYFGPGTRLTVT.

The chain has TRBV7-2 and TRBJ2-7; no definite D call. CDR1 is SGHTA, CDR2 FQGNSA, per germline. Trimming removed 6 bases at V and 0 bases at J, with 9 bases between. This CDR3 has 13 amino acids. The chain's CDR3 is CASRPGSSYEQYF. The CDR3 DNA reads TGTGCCAGCAGACCAGGTAGCTCCTACGAGCAGTACTTC.